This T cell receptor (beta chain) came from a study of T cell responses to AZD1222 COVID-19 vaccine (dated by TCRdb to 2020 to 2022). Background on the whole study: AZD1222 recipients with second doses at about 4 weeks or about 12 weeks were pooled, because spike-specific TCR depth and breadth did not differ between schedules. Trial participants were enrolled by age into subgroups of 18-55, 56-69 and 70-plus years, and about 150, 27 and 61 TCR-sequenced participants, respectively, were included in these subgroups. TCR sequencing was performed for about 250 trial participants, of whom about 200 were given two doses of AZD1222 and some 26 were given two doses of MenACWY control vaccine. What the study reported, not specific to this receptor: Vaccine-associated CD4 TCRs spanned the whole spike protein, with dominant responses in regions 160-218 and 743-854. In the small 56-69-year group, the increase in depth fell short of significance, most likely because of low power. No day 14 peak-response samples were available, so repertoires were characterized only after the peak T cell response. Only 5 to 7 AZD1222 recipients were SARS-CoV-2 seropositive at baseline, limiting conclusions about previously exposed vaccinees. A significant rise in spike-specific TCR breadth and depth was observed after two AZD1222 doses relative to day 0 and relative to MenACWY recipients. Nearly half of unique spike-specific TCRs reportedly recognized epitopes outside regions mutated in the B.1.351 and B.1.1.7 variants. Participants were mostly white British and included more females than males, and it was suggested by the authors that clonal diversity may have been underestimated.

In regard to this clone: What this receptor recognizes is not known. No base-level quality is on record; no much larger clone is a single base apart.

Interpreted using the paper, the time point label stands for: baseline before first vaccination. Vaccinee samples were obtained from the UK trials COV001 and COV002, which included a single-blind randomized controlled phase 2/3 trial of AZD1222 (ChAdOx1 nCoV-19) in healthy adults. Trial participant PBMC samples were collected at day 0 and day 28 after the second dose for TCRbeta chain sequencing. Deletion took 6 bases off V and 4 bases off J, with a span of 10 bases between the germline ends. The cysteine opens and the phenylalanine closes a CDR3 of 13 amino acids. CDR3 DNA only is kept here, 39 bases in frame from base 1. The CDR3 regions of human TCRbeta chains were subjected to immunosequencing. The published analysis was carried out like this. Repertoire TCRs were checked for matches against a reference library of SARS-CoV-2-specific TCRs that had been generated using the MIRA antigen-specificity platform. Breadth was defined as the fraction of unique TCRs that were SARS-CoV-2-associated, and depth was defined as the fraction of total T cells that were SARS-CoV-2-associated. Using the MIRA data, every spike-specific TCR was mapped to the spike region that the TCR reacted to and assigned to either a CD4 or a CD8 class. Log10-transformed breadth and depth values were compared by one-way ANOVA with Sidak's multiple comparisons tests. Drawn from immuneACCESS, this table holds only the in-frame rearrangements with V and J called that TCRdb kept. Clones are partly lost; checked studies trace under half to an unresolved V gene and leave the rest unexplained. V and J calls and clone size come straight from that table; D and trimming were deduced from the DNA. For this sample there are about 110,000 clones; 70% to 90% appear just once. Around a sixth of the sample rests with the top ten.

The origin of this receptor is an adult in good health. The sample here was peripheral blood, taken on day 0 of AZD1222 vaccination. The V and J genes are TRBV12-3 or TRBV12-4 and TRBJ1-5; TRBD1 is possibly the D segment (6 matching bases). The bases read TGTGCCAGCAGCTCCACAGGGAATCAGCCCCAGCATTTT. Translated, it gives CASSSTGNQPQHF.